Described below is a single T cell receptor (beta chain) sequence and its context. Its antigen remains unidentified. It has no much larger one-base neighbor in the sample; base qualities were not kept. The data are from a study of blood T cell repertoires in COVID-19 (dated by TCRdb to the early 2020s). Describing the broader study: Samples from collaborators originated in the United States, Italy and Spain and spanned both the acute and convalescent phases of COVID-19. The material from the prospective study consisted of cDNA or gDNA derived from T cells, B-cell-depleted T cells, or PBMCs. Subjects who had been exposed to COVID-19, were actively infected with it, or had recovered from it provided the deeply sampled blood TCRbeta repertoires that made up the dataset. Where available, HLA class I and class II types were obtained from metadata supplied by the sample provider rather than from assay-based typing. A de-identified subject ID, COVID-19 status, age in years and sex were almost always included in the sample metadata. The repertoires were released in a freely available public database intended as a resource for research on the immune response to SARS-CoV-2. Samples were obtained from the ongoing ImmuneRACE study (first 160 participants) and from some 1,300 subjects provided by 6 global collaborators.

Each collaborating institution followed its own protocols to collect whole blood in K2EDTA tubes. Collaborator samples were shipped for TCRbeta analysis as frozen whole blood, isolated PBMCs, or DNA extracted from either sample type. V is shortened by 4 bases, J by 3 bases, and the region joining them spans 7 bases. The CDR3 has 13 amino acids, counting the end cysteine and phenylalanine. The retained sequence is limited to the CDR3, 39 bases, with the frame set at the first base. In the germline V gene, CDR1 corresponds to SGHDN and CDR2 to FVKESK. Here is what the overall study found, with its caveats: How much clinical and demographic metadata was included differed by source and by participant, and the metadata was provided uncurated.

TCRbeta CDR3 regions were amplified from genomic DNA using the immunoSEQ Assay, a bias-controlled multiplex PCR. As for the original processing: The number of nucleated cells in each sample was estimated by amplification of reference gene primers within the assay. Sequence reads were collapsed and filtered to measure the absolute abundance of every unique TCRbeta CDR3 rearrangement. For each sample, productive Simpson clonality was calculated by taking the square root of Simpson's diversity index across productive rearrangements. This is the immuneACCESS table as TCRdb keeps it, with only in-frame sequences that have V and J called. A part of the clones is gone; compared with another copy, unresolved V genes explain less than half, and the rest is unexplained. V and J calls and clone size follow that table, whereas D and trimming were derived from the DNA. Within this sample are 45,000 to 50,000 clones, with around 90% of them counted one time only. Roughly 7.4% of the sample belongs to the ten largest clones.

The sample was peripheral blood. The receptor chain draws on TRBV14 and TRBJ2-1; no D gene is confidently identified. The TCR originated in a man aged 45-65 years with acute or convalescent COVID-19. The sequence in DNA is TGTGCCAGCAGCCCCGGTTACTACAATGAGCAGTTCTTC. It translates to CASSPGYYNEQFF. Outside the CDR3, residues come from the reference TRBV14 and TRBJ2-1 proteins, so the full variable domain is: EAGVTQFPSHSVIEKGQTVTLRCDPISGHDNLYWYRRVMGKEIKFLLHFVKESKQDESGMPNNRFLAERTGGTYSTLKVQPAELEDSGVYFCASSPGYYNEQFFGPGTRLTVL.